This T cell receptor (beta chain) comes out of a study of blood T cell repertoires in COVID-19. Method: immunoSEQ multiplex PCR; TCRdb's copy keeps in-frame clones and lacks some. The sample consists of about 280,000 clones, roughly 85% of them appearing once. In germline, CDR1 is MNHEY, CDR2 SVGAGI. This CDR3 is built from 11 residues. V lost 3 bases to trimming and J lost 7 bases, with 7 bases between them. This clone has a handful of counts. Other DNA sequences in this sample translate to the same CDR3. The chain carries TRBV6-5 and TRBJ2-7, with TRBD2 as a possible D gene (6 bases). This sequence originates from a woman in her 30s with active or convalescent COVID-19. The sample comprised peripheral blood. The CDR3: CASSYGGEQYF. In DNA form, the CDR3 reads TGTGCCAGCAGTTATGGGGGGGAGCAGTACTTC.